What follows describes a single T cell receptor beta chain. The data originate from a study of blood T cells in healthy people across ages. CDR1 is SEHNR and CDR2 is FQNEAQ in the germline V gene (reference sequence). The CDR3 covers 12 residues. A second PCR of about 7 to 12 cycles used a sample-barcoded 5' primer and a J-beta primer mix. TCRdb used MiXCR to reprocess the 5' RACE reads, holding one entry per CDR3 protein. Of nearly 800,000 distinct CDR3 sequences listed, 20% to 25% are singletons. These data are also associated with another study on T cells of mothers and their children. That paper states: A few healthy Caucasian mothers served as donors, and their six children did as well. Each child gave a few million TCR beta CDR3 reads (each mother, over 8 million). Inherited differences only slightly affect thymic shaping of TCR recombination output.

The chain links TRBV7-9 to TRBJ2-1, with D tentatively TRBD2 (5 bases). The sequencing sample was made of blood. The clonotype was recovered from a boy aged 5-17 years in good health. The CDR3 region has the DNA TGTGCAACGGCCTTAGGAGGTTCTGAGCAGTTCTTC. This gives the protein CATALGGSEQFF.